This TCR beta chain was profiled in a study of identical twins. A note on this clonotype: Antigen specificity is unknown.

The CDR3 loop spans 16 amino acids. V was trimmed by 1 base and J by 0 bases, leaving 11 bases between them. The germline CDR1 and CDR2 sequences are MNHEY and SVGEGT. General study results and limits: A lower insertion count was a feature of abundant cord blood beta clonotypes, with no such feature in memory repertoires.

MiXCR was run by TCRdb on the 5' RACE reads, yielding one entry per CDR3 protein. Among fewer than 550,000 distinct CDR3 sequences listed, 13% to 15% were seen once. Another study also made use of these data, one on yellow fever vaccine responses in identical twins. That publication notes: Twins' T cell vaccine responses reportedly looked partly convergent, partly personalized.

The sample taken for sequencing was CD4+ T cells sorted from blood. The clonotype comes from a woman aged 18-29 years in good health. The chain couples TRBV6-2 or TRBV6-3 to TRBJ2-3; possibly TRBD2 for D (7 bases). In nucleotides, the CDR3 is TGTGCCAGCAGTTACTTGGGGGGGGGCAGCACAGATACGCAGTATTTT. As protein: CASSYLGGGSTDTQYF.